This T cell receptor (beta chain) comes out of a study of T cell clonotyping in hematopoietic cell transplantation. Remarks on this clone: Its specificity is unknown.

Sequencing was performed with immunoSEQ multiplex PCR; in TCRdb, only in-frame clones are kept and a portion is missing. The sample lists some 7,200 clones, 94% seen once, with 1.3% in the top ten. With 3 bases removed from V and 13 bases from J, the gap between germline ends came to 15 bases. Germline-derived CDR1 and CDR2 are SGHAT and FQNNGV. This CDR3 is 13 amino acids long. Study results and caveats: Recipient TCR diversity dropped after transplant; expanded clonotypes rose from day 30 to 180. Few recipient clonotypes overlapped donors; over 95% were de novo at given depth. Broader posttransplant TCR repertoire diversity was predicted by graft donor and pretransplant recipient Inverse Simpson Index values.

The sample here was peripheral blood mononuclear cells, taken 30 days after allogeneic stem cell transplant. The chain carries TRBV11-2 and TRBJ1-4, with a possible D match to TRBD1 (5 bases). The source of this sequence is a male patient aged 60 to 75 who had an allogeneic stem cell transplant from an unrelated donor, so T cells may come from the graft donor. Some clones in this sample may be carry-over from other donors' samples. CDR3 in amino acids: CASSFSHRQPLFF. CDR3 in DNA: TGTGCCAGCAGCTTCTCGCACAGGCAGCCACTGTTTTTT.